This T cell receptor (beta chain) is from a study of spatial heterogeneity in lung cancer (dated by TCRdb to about 2019). About the study as a whole: Beta-chain transcripts were consistently detected in greater numbers than alpha-chain transcripts, which likely reflected higher beta-chain transcript abundance. The study quantitatively compared TCR alpha and beta repertoires across multiple tumor regions, matched nontumor lung and blood in non-small cell lung cancer. At surgery, 220 tumor regions, 61 to 65 matched nontumor lung samples and 56 PBMC samples were TCR-sequenced for both alpha and beta chains. TCR repertoire features were related to nonsynonymous mutation counts determined by whole-exome sequencing of tumor tissue. In the raw uncorrected reads, each unique combination of TCR and UMI appeared on average more than ten times.

Beyond this particular receptor, the publication reports: Ubiquitous expanded tumor TCRs were detected in blood more often at tumor resection than at routine follow-up. Confirming at a functional level the hypothesis that regional TCRs recognize regional mutations was considered to require additional single-cell paired TCR alpha and beta sequencing.

Measured from the cysteine to the phenylalanine, the CDR3 is 14 residues long. The only DNA kept is the CDR3, 42 bases in frame from the first base. The V end loses 3 bases and the J end loses 3 bases, and a stretch of 10 bases separates them. The germline V gene (reference sequence) supplies CDR1 SEHNR and CDR2 FQNEAQ. This clonotype was counted only a few times. Its antigen specificity is not known. One base away there is no much larger clone; base qualities are not given. What this sample's time point label stands for: sample taken at primary tumor resection. TCR sequencing used whole RNA extracted from tumor and nontumor lung tissue, or from cryopreserved PBMC samples, without cell sorting. Samples were obtained from 72 patients with early-stage, untreated non-small cell lung cancer from the lung TRACERx cohort. A patient was chosen for TCR sequencing only when enough RNA was available from at least two tumor regions.

Libraries were made using 5' RACE. Sequencer: NextSeq 500. In the TCR library protocol, a unique molecular identifier was attached to each TCR cDNA molecule so that PCR and sequencing errors could be corrected. Per the authors' processing: TCR identification, UMI-based error correction and CDR3 extraction were all carried out with Decombinator tools. Expanded TCRs were defined as those above a frequency of 2 per 1,000, corresponding to the top 1% of the tumor frequency distribution. Each repertoire was subsampled 100 times to 5,000 TCRs, after which Renyi diversity was computed with the R vegan package. CDR3 similarity networks were constructed using string-kernel similarity of amino acid triplets, with links drawn between CDR3s whose pairwise similarity was above 0.82. TCRdb cleaned the public reads at Q25 with fastp, built clones with MiXCR and kept in-frame beta chains. Rows matching on CDR3 protein sequence are summarized as one entry with the most common DNA and genes. TCRdb, rather than the study authors, made the V and J calls. For this sample the table gives 49,000 or so distinct CDR3 sequences, of which about 11% were detected only once. The top ten constitute around two fifths of the sample.

Sequencing used PBMCs, obtained at surgery. The origin of this receptor is a female donor with early-stage non-small cell lung cancer. The chain joins TRBV7-9 to TRBJ2-3, with the D gene too uncertain to name. CDR3 loop: CASSFGQSTDTQYF. In nucleotide form, the sequence is TGTGCCAGCAGCTTTGGGCAGTCAACAGATACGCAGTATTTT.